One TCR beta chain is described in this entry. The antigen is undetermined. The CDR3 runs to 15 residues. The germline V gene encodes CDR1 MDHEN and CDR2 SYDVKM. This specimen belongs to a study of CXCR3-negative and CXCR3-positive naive CD8 T cells. Background on the study: The libraries together contributed some 140 million TRB reads, each supplying about 1.5 +/- 0.3 million.

It was by 5' RACE with UMI labels that the TRB cDNA libraries were prepared. TCRdb reprocessed the 5' RACE reads and reports one entry per CDR3 protein, with no DNA. This repertoire includes 130,000 or so distinct CDR3 sequences. Findings of the study overall: Comparison of naive cells showed more hydrophobic TRB CDR3s in CXCR3-positive than in CXCR3-negative naive cells.

The receptor was derived from a human donor in good health. Some clones in this sample may be carry-over from other donors' samples. The chain is built from TRBV28 and TRBJ2-5; TCRdb selects TRBD1, and the lack of DNA leaves this call unchecked. Sequenced material: naive CXCR3- CD8+ T cells from blood. Indicated subset: CD45RO-CCR7+CD27+CD95- naive CD8+ T cells lacking CXCR3 (TNR3-). CDR3 sequence reads: CASSRTTGFEETQYF.